Listed below are T cell receptor beta chains from one sample, sequenced in a study of cytomegalovirus exposure and HLA in healthy donors. Sequenced by immunoSEQ multiplex PCR; TCRdb stores in-frame clones only, minus some. Counted here are under 250,000 clones, over 75% occurring once; the ten biggest clones make up less than 0.6%. What was sequenced was PBMCs. These receptors all stem from a boy younger than 18 in good health and CMV-seronegative. CDR3s include the opening cysteine and the closing phenylalanine or tryptophan. Each record gives: J gene, D gene, clone size, V gene, CDR3 protein, CDR3 DNA. A D gene is named only where the DNA matches it firmly. Clone size appears in some rows only: once, few, many, or a class for an expanded clone.

TRBJ2-3,.,.,TRBV19,CASSIVGHPTGGPYRTDTQYF,TGTGCCAGTAGTATTGTAGGGCACCCCACCGGAGGTCCATACCGCACAGATACGCAGTATTTT
TRBJ1-2,.,.,TRBV30,CACIGGGYTF,TGTGCCTGCATCGGGGGTGGCTACACCTTC
TRBJ2-1,TRBD2,.,TRBV7-9,CASSPKGTSGIGNEQFF,TGTGCCAGCAGCCCAAAAGGGACTAGCGGCATAGGGAATGAGCAGTTCTTC
TRBJ2-4,TRBD2,.,TRBV19,CASSPSGLGAKNIQYF,TGTGCCAGTAGCCCTAGCGGGCTTGGAGCCAAAAACATTCAGTACTTC
TRBJ2-7,.,.,TRBV9,CASSPRPGTYYEQYF,TGTGCCAGCAGCCCCCGGCCAGGAACATACTACGAGCAGTACTTC
TRBJ2-1,TRBD2,.,TRBV2,CASSRQREGRFNEQFF,TGTGCCAGCAGTCGTCAGCGGGAGGGCCGCTTTAATGAGCAGTTCTTC
TRBJ2-3,.,.,TRBV7-9,CASSGLLLTQYF,TGTGCCAGCAGCGGGCTGTTGTTGACGCAGTATTTT
TRBJ2-2,TRBD2,.,TRBV10-1,CASSESPAGVDTGELFF,TGCGCCAGCAGTGAGTCCCCAGCGGGAGTGGACACCGGGGAGCTGTTTTTT
TRBJ1-1,.,.,TRBV23-1,CASSPPLSTEAFF,TGCGCCAGCTCCCCGCCTTTGAGCACTGAAGCTTTCTTT
TRBJ2-5,TRBD1,.,TRBV5-1,CASSFVGQGSETQYF,TGCGCCAGCAGCTTTGTGGGACAGGGTTCTGAGACCCAGTACTTC
TRBJ1-3,.,.,TRBV19,CASSTTSGNTIYF,TGTGCCAGTAGTACCACATCCGGAAACACCATATATTTT
TRBJ1-5,.,.,TRBV9,CASSVGGGRNQPQHF,TGTGCCAGCAGCGTAGGTGGCGGCCGCAATCAGCCCCAGCATTTT
TRBJ2-3,.,few,TRBV7-9,CASSLGPESTDTQYF,TGTGCCAGCAGCTTAGGCCCGGAGAGCACAGATACGCAGTATTTT
TRBJ2-2,TRBD1,.,TRBV5-1,CASSLGAGTGIFGELFF,TGCGCCAGCAGCTTGGGAGCCGGGACAGGTATTTTCGGGGAGCTGTTTTTT
TRBJ2-7,TRBD1,.,TRBV30,CAWMQGQGRGEQYF,TGTGCCTGGATGCAGGGACAGGGGCGGGGGGAGCAGTACTTC
TRBJ1-1,.,.,TRBV5-6,CASSLRVGVGTEAFF,TGTGCCAGCAGCTTGCGGGTTGGAGTAGGCACTGAAGCTTTCTTT
TRBJ2-7,.,.,TRBV5-6,CASSLEVGATQGPTYEQYF,TGTGCCAGCAGCTTGGAAGTCGGGGCCACACAGGGACCAACCTACGAGCAGTACTTC
TRBJ1-1,.,.,TRBV5-1,CASSLEGLPEAFF,TGCGCCAGCAGCTTGGAGGGGTTACCTGAAGCTTTCTTT
TRBJ2-7,.,.,TRBV30,CAWSVTYEQYF,TGTGCCTGGAGCGTTACCTACGAGCAGTACTTC
TRBJ1-2,TRBD1,few,TRBV7-7,CASSPFPPGGNYGYTF,TGTGCCAGCAGCCCCTTCCCCCCAGGGGGTAACTATGGCTACACCTTC
TRBJ1-5,.,.,TRBV6-6,CASSYGRGSDQPQHF,TGTGCCAGCAGTTACGGCAGGGGATCGGATCAGCCCCAGCATTTT
TRBJ1-3,.,once,TRBV7-2,CASSFGPGALPRDTIYF,TGTGCCAGCAGCTTCGGTCCAGGGGCTTTACCTAGGGACACCATATATTTT
TRBJ2-2,.,.,TRBV5-6,CASSHVQTGELFF,TGTGCCAGCAGCCATGTCCAGACCGGGGAGCTGTTTTTT
TRBJ1-1,.,.,TRBV30,CAWSVRGGRTAFF,TGTGCCTGGAGTGTACGGGGAGGGAGGACAGCTTTCTTT
TRBJ1-2,.,.,TRBV5-6,CASSDGLYGYTF,TGTGCCAGCAGCGACGGACTTTATGGCTACACCTTC
TRBJ1-4,.,.,TRBV5-1,CASSLWGPNEKLFF,TGCGCCAGCAGCTTATGGGGCCCTAATGAAAAACTGTTTTTT
TRBJ2-7,.,.,TRBV19,CASSIGSVGGQEQYF,TGTGCCAGTAGTATAGGCTCGGTCGGGGGTCAAGAGCAGTACTTC
TRBJ1-1,.,few,TRBV5-4,CASSLVGRSTEPNTEAFF,TGTGCCAGCAGCTTGGTGGGGAGAAGTACAGAACCGAACACTGAAGCTTTCTTT
TRBJ2-3,TRBD1,.,TRBV30,CAWSGRQGVVDTQYF,TGTGCCTGGAGTGGTCGCCAGGGGGTAGTAGATACGCAGTATTTT
TRBJ2-7,.,.,TRBV29-1,CSVEGKQGSEQYF,TGCAGCGTTGAAGGGAAACAGGGTTCCGAGCAGTACTTC
TRBJ2-2,.,.,TRBV19,CASSISGPGELFF,TGTGCCAGTAGTATCTCAGGGCCCGGGGAGCTGTTTTTT
TRBJ1-5,.,.,TRBV6-6,CASSYDSRKQPQHF,TGTGCCAGCAGTTACGACAGCAGGAAGCAGCCCCAGCATTTT
TRBJ2-7,.,.,TRBV7-9,CASSLPGSREQYF,TGTGCCAGCAGCTTACCGGGGAGTCGCGAGCAGTACTTC
TRBJ1-5,.,.,TRBV5-6,CASSLINQPQHF,TGTGCCAGCAGCTTGATAAATCAGCCCCAGCATTTT
TRBJ2-4,TRBD1,.,TRBV11-3,CASSKTGAGVAKNIQYF,TGTGCCAGCAGCAAAACAGGGGCAGGGGTGGCCAAAAACATTCAGTACTTC
TRBJ1-2,.,.,TRBV2,CASSGQVYGYTF,TGTGCCAGCAGTGGTCAGGTCTATGGCTACACCTTC
TRBJ2-5,TRBD1,.,TRBV19,CASSLGGQGAFSQETQYF,TGTGCCAGTAGTCTGGGGGGTCAGGGGGCCTTCAGCCAAGAGACCCAGTACTTC
TRBJ1-1,TRBD1,.,TRBV7-9,CASSLGTGELHTEAFF,TGTGCCAGCAGCTTAGGGACAGGGGAGTTGCACACTGAAGCTTTCTTT